One sample yielded the 15 T cell receptor beta chains listed below, sequenced in a study of beta chain features in type 1 diabetes. As every portion of the isolated RNA was reverse transcribed, the sequencing read expressed TCRB transcripts. Here immunoSEQ multiplex PCR was the method, and the copy in TCRdb shows in-frame clones only, minus some. The sample shows 160,000 or so clones, less than 9.5% of them seen only once. Material for sequencing was central memory CD4+ T cells from blood. Source of these receptors: a woman aged 18-29 years in good health.

The rearrangement joins TRBV9 to TRBJ1-6; D uncertain. V was pared by 0 bases and J by 2 bases, with 3 bases between. Germline V gene data show CDR1 as SGDLS and CDR2 as YYNGEE. This CDR3 contains 14 residues. The DNA for the CDR3 is TGTGCCAGCAGCGTAGACACCTATAATTCACCCCTCCACTTT. This encodes CASSVDTYNSPLHF.

The chain carries TRBV5-1 and TRBJ1-3, with D possibly TRBD1 on 5 matching bases. Trimming shortened V by 0 bases and J by 1 base, and 14 bases separated the two germline ends. Germline CDR1 is SGHRS and CDR2 is YFSETQ. This CDR3 comprises 17 residues. CDR3: CASSLVGLPESGNTIYF. The CDR3, as DNA: TGCGCCAGCAGCTTGGTGGGACTCCCCGAATCTGGAAACACCATATATTTT.

This clone showed up many times. Other DNA variants within this sample encode the same CDR3. The rearrangement joins TRBV5-6 to TRBJ2-1; no reliable D call. CDR1 is SGHDT, CDR2 YYEEEE, per germline. The V end lost 2 bases, the J end lost 7 bases, and 4 bases lay between the germline ends. The CDR3 length is 11 residues. The CDR3 nucleotides are TGTGCCAGCAGCTTACTGAATGAGCAGTTCTTC. Its protein is CASSLLNEQFF.

V gene TRBV7-6 combines with J gene TRBJ2-7; no clear D. Germline CDR1 is SGHVS and CDR2 is FNYEAQ. The germline V and J ends were trimmed by 3 bases and 3 bases, with 15 bases remaining between them. There are 15 residues in the CDR3. The chain's CDR3 is CASSFDPFTGYEQYF. Here the CDR3 DNA reads TGTGCCAGCAGCTTCGATCCTTTCACGGGCTACGAGCAGTACTTC.

This clone turned up a few times. The CDR3 loop is CASSQTGVGDYGYTF. The CDR3 DNA reads as TGTGCCAGCAGCCAAACAGGGGTAGGCGACTATGGCTACACCTTC. The chain recombines TRBV7-2 with TRBJ1-2; 7 positions match TRBD1. Trimming cost V 5 bases and J 3 bases; bases outside gene matches: 9. This CDR3 has 15 residues. Germline lookup yields CDR1 SGHTA and CDR2 FQGNSA.

The rearrangement joins TRBV5-1 to TRBJ2-3; 7 nucleotides agree with TRBD1. V trimming: 4 bases; J trimming: 3 bases; junction bases outside the gene matches: 11. There are 16 residues in the CDR3. The V gene's germline CDR1 is SGHRS and CDR2 YFSETQ. The chain's CDR3 is CASSQGQASRTDTQYF. The CDR3 DNA follows: TGCGCCAGCAGCCAAGGACAGGCCTCCCGAACAGATACGCAGTATTTT.

The V gene is TRBV5-1, the J gene TRBJ1-2; tentative D call: TRBD1 (5 bases). Germline CDR1 SGHRS, CDR2 YFSETQ. V was trimmed by 4 bases and J by 4 bases, leaving 11 bases between them. CDR3 size: 13 residues. The chain's CDR3 is CASSTSGSYGYTF. In DNA form, the CDR3 reads TGCGCCAGCAGCACGTCAGGGTCCTATGGCTACACCTTC. Using reference TRBV5-1 and TRBJ1-2 for the parts outside the CDR3, the full variable domain is KAGVTQTPRYLIKTRGQQVTLSCSPISGHRSVSWYQQTPGQGLQFLFEYFSETQRNKGNFPGRFSGRQFSNSRSEMNVSTLELGDSALYLCASSTSGSYGYTFGSGTRLTVV.

This clone turned up a few times. The V gene is TRBV2, the J gene TRBJ1-1; perhaps TRBD1 as D (5 bases). Germline CDR1 reads SNHLY; CDR2 reads FYNNEI. Deletions cut 2 bases from V and 4 bases from J, with 11 bases between. The CDR3 consists of 14 residues. The DNA for the CDR3 is TGTGCCAGCAGTGAACGTCGGGGGGGCACTGAAGCTTTCTTT. This translates into CASSERRGGTEAFF.

The rearrangement uses TRBV11-2 and TRBJ2-3, with D unclear. The V gene's germline CDR1 is SGHAT and CDR2 FQNNGV. With 5 bases removed from V and 3 bases from J, the gap between germline ends came to 9 bases. The CDR3 is made up of 13 amino acids. The CDR3 sequence: CASSPTRTDTQYF. CDR3 coding DNA: TGTGCCAGCAGCCCGACTCGTACAGATACGCAGTATTTT.

This clone has a handful of counts. V gene TRBV4-2 combines with J gene TRBJ2-7, with 11 bases lining up with TRBD2. V trimming: 1 base; J trimming: 1 base; junction bases outside the gene matches: 9. The germline V gene has CDR1 LGHNA and CDR2 YNFKEQ. CDR3 length equals 18 residues. This chain's CDR3 is CASSQGVSGTSGSYEQYF. The CDR3 nucleotides read TGTGCCAGCAGCCAAGGGGTTTCTGGGACTAGCGGTTCCTACGAGCAGTACTTC.

This clone was counted a few times. The chain joins TRBV20-1 to TRBJ2-7; 8 bases are a match to TRBD1. Germline-derived CDR1 and CDR2 are DFQATT and SNEGSKA (reference sequence). The J segment lost 8 bases and the V segment lost 6 bases, leaving 6 bases of the junction unmatched. This CDR3 is 11 amino acids long. The CDR3 spells CSARDRGQQYF. CDR3 bases: TGCAGTGCCCGAGACAGGGGACAGCAGTACTTC.

The rearrangement links TRBV4-2 to TRBJ1-3, with unresolved D. The V gene's germline CDR1 is LGHNA and CDR2 YNFKEQ. The V and J ends lost 0 bases and 0 bases respectively, with 3 bases between them. The CDR3 consists of 14 residues. In DNA form, the CDR3 reads TGTGCCAGCAGCCAAGACAGCTCTGGAAACACCATATATTTT. This translates into CASSQDSSGNTIYF.

The chain has TRBV12-5 and TRBJ2-5; TRBD1 is a possible D gene (6 bases). There are 13 residues in the CDR3. Trimming took off 6 bases at V and 5 bases at J, with 13 bases between the two ends. The germline CDR1 and CDR2 sequences are LGHNT and FRNRAP. The CDR3 nucleotides are TGTGCTAGTGGAGCGTCAGGGGAGGAGACCCAGTACTTC. This sequence encodes CASGASGEETQYF.

The chain uses TRBV5-1 and TRBJ2-6, with D perhaps TRBD1 (5 bases). Trimming pared 6 bases from V and 1 base from J, leaving 8 bases between. Germline V gene data show CDR1 as SGHRS and CDR2 as YFSETQ. The CDR3 loop spans 14 amino acids. The CDR3 coding sequence is TGCGCCAGCAATGACAGATCTGGGGCCAACGTCCTGACTTTC. Its translation is CASNDRSGANVLTF.

V is TRBV18 and J is TRBJ1-5; perhaps TRBD1 as D (5 bases). V lost 2 bases, J lost 6 bases, and 17 bases lay in between. Germline loops: CDR1 KGHSH, CDR2 LQKENI. The CDR3 has 16 amino acids. The CDR3 DNA follows: TGTGCCAGCTCACCAGGCCAGGGTCAAGAGGTTCAGCCCCAGCATTTT. Protein: CASSPGQGQEVQPQHF.